A selection of T cell receptor beta chains follows, all from one sample in a study of T cell responses to AZD1222 COVID-19 vaccine. The method was immunoSEQ multiplex PCR; TCRdb's version includes in-frame clones alone and lacks a portion of them. Here the sample spans 90,000 to 95,000 clones, around 90% being singletons. The input for sequencing was peripheral blood, taken on day 0 of AZD1222 vaccination. The receptor source for this set is an adult in good health. CDR3s include the opening cysteine and the closing phenylalanine or tryptophan. A D gene is named only where the DNA matches it firmly. Clone size, where shown, is once, few, many, or a class for clones that have expanded.

size,J,D,V,CDR3,DNA
once,TRBJ1-2,.,TRBV7-9,CASSRSEDGYTF,TGTGCCAGCAGCCGGAGTGAGGATGGCTACACCTTC
.,TRBJ1-1,TRBD1,TRBV6-5,CASSYSTGTGVEAFF,TGTGCCAGCAGTTACTCGACCGGGACAGGGGTTGAAGCTTTCTTT
.,TRBJ2-7,.,TRBV7-2,CASSLAGGPREQYF,TGTGCCAGCAGCTTAGCGGGGGGGCCGCGCGAGCAGTACTTC
.,TRBJ1-3,TRBD1,TRBV5-1,CASSLSAGTGFPGNTIYF,TGCGCCAGCAGCTTAAGTGCCGGGACAGGGTTTCCCGGAAACACCATATATTTT
.,TRBJ1-3,.,TRBV5-4,CASSSQSSGNTIYF,TGTGCCAGCAGCTCGCAGAGCTCTGGAAACACCATATATTTT
.,TRBJ2-6,.,TRBV7-9,CASSQVESGANVLTF,TGTGCCAGCAGTCAGGTGGAATCTGGGGCCAACGTCCTGACTTTC
.,TRBJ2-2,.,TRBV10-3,CAISERENTGELFF,TGTGCCATCAGTGAGAGGGAGAACACCGGGGAGCTGTTTTTT
.,TRBJ1-4,.,TRBV12-3/TRBV12-4,CASRGVNEKLFF,TGTGCCAGCAGAGGTGTTAATGAAAAACTGTTTTTT
.,TRBJ1-6,.,TRBV19,CASSLGWSYNSPLHF,TGTGCCAGTAGTTTGGGGTGGTCCTATAATTCACCCCTCCACTTT
.,TRBJ2-7,.,TRBV4-1,CASSLTPTGRYEQYF,TGCGCCAGCAGCCTCACCCCCACAGGTCGGTACGAGCAGTACTTC
once,TRBJ1-1,.,TRBV2,CASSESSRPKVFF,TGTGCCAGCAGTGAATCATCGCGTCCTAAGGTCTTCTTT
once,TRBJ1-5,.,TRBV19,CASSIDGSQPQHF,TGTGCCAGTAGTATAGATGGTAGTCAGCCCCAGCATTTT
.,TRBJ2-7,.,TRBV6-5,CASQETGISSYEQYF,TGTGCCAGTCAGGAAACAGGGATCAGCTCCTACGAGCAGTACTTC
once,TRBJ1-1,.,TRBV18,CASSPSQGSSEAFF,TGTGCCAGCTCACCATCGCAGGGTTCGTCTGAAGCTTTCTTT
.,TRBJ2-1,TRBD2,TRBV4-3,CASSQTGGLAGTPSSVEQFF,TGCGCCAGCAGCCAAACAGGGGGACTAGCGGGGACCCCAAGTTCCGTTGAGCAGTTCTTC
once,TRBJ2-3,TRBD2,TRBV5-4,CASSLAGRVSTDTQYF,TGTGCCAGCAGCTTAGCGGGAAGAGTCAGCACAGATACGCAGTATTTT
.,TRBJ1-2,.,TRBV4-3,CASSQERGGSGANYGYTF,TGCGCCAGCAGCCAAGAGCGTGGAGGGTCCGGAGCTAACTATGGCTACACCTTC
once,TRBJ2-1,TRBD1,TRBV3-1/TRBV3-2,CASSQAPGRGRGINNEQFF,TGTGCCAGCAGCCAAGCCCCGGGAAGGGGGCGCGGAATAAATAATGAGCAGTTCTTC
.,TRBJ2-5,.,TRBV7-3,CASSPQGGQETQYF,TGTGCCAGCAGCCCCCAGGGTGGTCAAGAGACCCAGTACTTC
.,TRBJ2-7,TRBD2,TRBV7-2,CASSPLPGGGRYEQYF,TGTGCCAGCAGCCCCCTCCCTGGCGGGGGTCGCTACGAGCAGTACTTC
once,TRBJ1-6,.,TRBV9,CASGVGRDSPLHF,TGTGCTTCAGGTGTGGGTCGCGATTCACCCCTCCACTTT
.,TRBJ1-1,.,TRBV2,CASTDPQGGYAFF,TGTGCCAGCACCGACCCACAGGGAGGCTACGCTTTCTTT
.,TRBJ2-1,.,TRBV24-1,CATSDPVSTGYNEQFF,TGTGCCACCAGTGATCCCGTGAGTACGGGATACAATGAGCAGTTCTTC
.,TRBJ1-6,TRBD1,TRBV7-8,CASSPHPDRGRSPLHF,TGTGCCAGCAGTCCCCATCCGGACAGGGGAAGGTCACCCCTCCACTTT
.,TRBJ2-1,.,TRBV6-1,CASSELGGGVTYNEQFF,TGTGCCAGCAGTGAACTAGGTGGGGGCGTGACCTACAATGAGCAGTTCTTC
.,TRBJ1-2,.,TRBV28,CASTGVNGYTF,TGTGCCAGCACAGGGGTTAATGGCTACACCTTC
.,TRBJ2-1,.,TRBV15,CATSRGNALDEQFF,TGTGCCACCAGCAGAGGGAATGCCTTGGATGAGCAGTTCTTC
few,TRBJ2-7,.,TRBV14,CASSQVQASYEQYF,TGTGCCAGCAGCCAGGTACAGGCCTCCTACGAGCAGTACTTC
.,TRBJ1-2,.,TRBV15,CATSRDVGGTNYGYTF,TGTGCCACCAGCAGAGATGTGGGCGGTACTAACTATGGCTACACCTTC
.,TRBJ1-2,.,TRBV28,CASSLNTGSVGYTF,TGTGCCAGCAGTTTGAACACAGGGTCGGTTGGCTACACCTTC
.,TRBJ2-3,TRBD2,TRBV28,CASSSPGGPTDTQYF,TGTGCCAGCAGTTCCCCGGGGGGACCCACAGATACGCAGTATTTT
.,TRBJ2-1,.,TRBV4-1,CASSQMTRGNEQFF,TGCGCCAGCAGCCAAATGACCAGGGGAAATGAGCAGTTCTTC
.,TRBJ1-2,.,TRBV10-3,CAITDNYGYTF,TGTGCCATCACTGATAACTATGGCTACACCTTC
.,TRBJ1-3,.,TRBV14,CATRASSGNTIYF,TGTGCCACCAGGGCTAGCTCTGGAAACACCATATATTTT
.,TRBJ2-3,.,TRBV10-3,CAISSRDTGTDTQYF,TGTGCCATCAGTAGCCGGGACACTGGCACAGATACGCAGTATTTT
.,TRBJ1-5,.,TRBV6-2/TRBV6-3,CASSRDSNQPQHF,TGTGCCAGCAGTCGGGACAGCAATCAGCCCCAGCATTTT
.,TRBJ2-1,TRBD2,TRBV18,CASSGGLAPQSSYNEQFF,TGTGCCAGCTCCGGGGGACTAGCGCCTCAGAGCTCCTACAATGAGCAGTTCTTC
.,TRBJ1-4,.,TRBV10-3,CAIQGRTNEKLFF,TGTGCCATTCAGGGCCGAACTAATGAAAAACTGTTTTTT
.,TRBJ1-2,TRBD1,TRBV5-4,CASKYIDREEGYTF,TGTGCCAGCAAATACATCGACAGGGAGGAGGGCTACACCTTC
.,TRBJ2-7,TRBD2,TRBV5-8,CASSQGLAGSYEQYF,TGTGCCAGCAGCCAGGGACTAGCGGGGTCCTACGAGCAGTACTTC
.,TRBJ2-2,TRBD2,TRBV7-3,CASSLDGLAGRTGELFF,TGTGCCAGCAGCCTAGACGGTCTAGCGGGGCGCACCGGGGAGCTGTTTTTT
.,TRBJ1-2,TRBD1,TRBV12-3/TRBV12-4,CASSTTGGSGYTF,TGTGCCAGCAGTACTACAGGGGGCTCTGGCTACACCTTC
.,TRBJ2-1,TRBD1,TRBV4-1,CASSQYIGQGVYNEQFF,TGCGCCAGCAGCCAATATATCGGACAGGGAGTCTACAATGAGCAGTTCTTC
.,TRBJ1-2,.,TRBV28,CASSPSAGSVYGYTF,TGTGCCAGCAGCCCAAGCGCAGGGTCGGTTTATGGCTACACCTTC
.,TRBJ2-1,TRBD1,TRBV5-1,CASSPQGVAYNEQFF,TGCGCCAGCAGCCCCCAGGGGGTGGCCTACAATGAGCAGTTCTTC
once,TRBJ1-1,.,TRBV6-5,CASRTGNTEAFF,TGTGCCAGCCGCACAGGGAACACTGAAGCTTTCTTT
once,TRBJ1-2,.,TRBV6-5,CASSYSGGTLVGYTF,TGTGCCAGCAGTTACTCGGGGGGGACCTTGGTTGGCTACACCTTC
.,TRBJ2-3,.,TRBV18,CASSPGGQGVTQYF,TGTGCCAGCTCACCAGGGGGGCAGGGCGTTACGCAGTATTTT
.,TRBJ2-3,.,TRBV7-8,CASSLGKASTDTQYF,TGTGCCAGCAGCTTAGGGAAGGCTAGCACAGATACGCAGTATTTT
.,TRBJ2-7,.,TRBV2,CASSPGTPIYEQYF,TGTGCCAGCAGCCCCGGGACTCCGATCTACGAGCAGTACTTC
.,TRBJ1-1,.,TRBV10-3,CAISPVGAEAFF,TGTGCCATCAGTCCCGTCGGGGCTGAAGCTTTCTTT
.,TRBJ1-3,.,TRBV3-1/TRBV3-2,CASSQEGGNTIYF,TGTGCCAGCAGCCAAGAAGGTGGAAACACCATATATTTT